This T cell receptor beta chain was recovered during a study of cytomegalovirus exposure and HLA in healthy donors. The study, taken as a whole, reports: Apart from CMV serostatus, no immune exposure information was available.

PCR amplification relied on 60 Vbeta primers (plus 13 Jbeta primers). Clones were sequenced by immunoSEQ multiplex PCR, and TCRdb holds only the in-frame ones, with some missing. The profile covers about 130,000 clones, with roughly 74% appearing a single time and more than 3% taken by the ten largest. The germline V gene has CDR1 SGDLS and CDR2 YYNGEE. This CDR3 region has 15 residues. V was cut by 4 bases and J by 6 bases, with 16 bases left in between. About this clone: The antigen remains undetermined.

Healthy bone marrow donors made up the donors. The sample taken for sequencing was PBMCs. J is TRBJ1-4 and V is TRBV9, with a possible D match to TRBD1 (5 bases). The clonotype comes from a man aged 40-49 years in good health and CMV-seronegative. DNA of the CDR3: TGTGCCAGCAGCCCTAGTTTCCGGGGGGATGAAAAACTGTTTTTT. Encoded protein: CASSPSFRGDEKLFF.